This TCR beta chain was profiled in a study of blood T cell repertoires in COVID-19. About the study: Specimens from acute and convalescent COVID-19 originated in the United States, Italy and Spain.

This CDR3 region has 15 residues. The V end lost 6 bases, the J end lost 1 base, and 13 bases lay between the germline ends. The germline CDR1 and CDR2 sequences are LNHDA and SQIVND (reference sequence). Only in-frame clones appear in the TCRdb table, and some are missing; sequencing was by immunoSEQ multiplex PCR. The sample shows 35,000 to 40,000 clones, around 84% of them seen only once. Seattle patients were enrolled during active infection and followed longitudinally. J is TRBJ1-3 and V is TRBV19; D is perhaps TRBD1 (5 bases). This sequence was found in a man in his 60s with COVID-19, enrolled during active disease. Sequenced: peripheral blood. CDR3 sequence (DNA): TGTGCCAGTAGGCAGCGGGCAGGGTCTGGAAACACCATATATTTT. It translates to CASRQRAGSGNTIYF. The whole variable domain, remainder taken from reference TRBV19 and TRBJ1-3, is DGGITQSPKYLFRKEGQNVTLSCEQNLNHDAMYWYRQDPGQGLRLIYYSQIVNDFQKGDIAEGYSVSREKKESFPLTVTSAQKNPTAFYLCASRQRAGSGNTIYFGEGSWLTVV.